Shown below are 25 T cell receptor beta chains from a single sample sequenced in a study of control samples from healthy donors and cancer patients (dated by TCRdb to about 2020). Receptors were amplified or captured by the immunoSEQ multiplex PCR assay. The clones in this table, taken by TCRdb from immuneACCESS, are in-frame only. Not every clone is retained; where verified, under half of the shortfall comes from an unresolved V gene, and the cause of the rest is unknown. The sample table shows 120,000 or so clones, and about 90% are seen once. The ten most abundant clones make up around 1.7% of the sample. The sample taken for sequencing was blood. The receptors were gathered from a man aged 18 to 29 in good health.

The V call is TRBV6-4, the J call TRBJ2-3; tentative D call: TRBD1 (5 bases). Looked up from germline, CDR1 is MRHNA and CDR2 is SNTAGT. V shed 2 bases and J shed 4 bases, with 10 bases lying between them. The CDR3 extends over 14 amino acids. The CDR3 sequence: CASSDRGLSDTQYF. In DNA form, the CDR3 reads TGTGCCAGCAGTGACAGGGGATTGTCAGATACGCAGTATTTT.

On this clone: An end of the junction does not agree with germline; a read error may underlie this. The chain is built from TRBV5-6 and TRBJ2-7; D is undetermined. The CDR3 consists of 13 residues. Germline loops: CDR1 SGHDT, CDR2 YYEEEE. The DNA for the CDR3 is TGTGCCAGCAGCTTGGGATCCTCCTACGGGCAGTACTTC. It is translated as CASSLGSSYGQYF.

The chain recombines TRBV6-5 with TRBJ2-7, with TRBD1 as a possible D gene (5 bases). Deletions cut 6 bases from V and 2 bases from J, with 14 bases between. In germline, CDR1 is MNHEY, CDR2 SVGAGI. The CDR3 covers 14 residues. As DNA, the CDR3 is TGTGCCAGCAGGGCAGGGAAAGGCCCCTACGAGCAGTACTTC. Translation gives CASRAGKGPYEQYF.

The chain links TRBV6-6 to TRBJ1-2; 9 nucleotides match TRBD1. Germline CDR1 and CDR2: MNHNY and SVGAGI (reference sequence). This CDR3 has 15 residues. The V and J ends lost 4 bases and 1 base, in that order; junction bases with no gene match: 4. Here the CDR3 reads CASSSGTGFNYGYTF. CDR3 in DNA: TGTGCCAGCAGTTCCGGGACAGGGTTTAACTATGGCTACACCTTC.

The chain couples TRBV15 to TRBJ2-1; TRBD2 agrees at 12 bases. CDR1 and CDR2 (germline): LNHNV, YYDKDF (reference sequence). Losses at the gene ends were 0 bases for V and 2 bases for J; bases not matched to a gene: 5. The CDR3 runs to 18 residues. CDR3 bases: TGTGCCACCAGCAGAGACACTAGCGGGAGGTCCACCTACAATGAGCAGTTCTTC. Its translation is CATSRDTSGRSTYNEQFF. Combining the CDR3 with reference TRBV15 and TRBJ2-1 gives the whole variable domain DAMVIQNPRYQVTQFGKPVTLSCSQTLNHNVMYWYQQKSSQAPKLLFHYYDKDFNNEADTPDNFQSRRPNTSFCFLDIRSPGLGDTAMYLCATSRDTSGRSTYNEQFFGPGTRLTVL.

The chain is built from TRBV10-3 and TRBJ1-5; D is unclear. The germline V gene encodes CDR1 ENHRY and CDR2 SYGVKD. Deletions cut 1 base from V and 9 bases from J, with 19 bases between. The CDR3 consists of 16 residues. The CDR3 bases are TGTGCCATCAGTGAGTTAGCAGGCCGCGACGCCTGGCCCCAGCATTTT. Amino acids: CAISELAGRDAWPQHF.

The chain uses TRBV5-1 and TRBJ2-3, with 11 nucleotides matching TRBD2. From germline, CDR1 is SGHRS and CDR2 YFSETQ. This CDR3 is 16 amino acids long. V lost 4 bases, J lost 6 bases, and 10 bases stayed unmatched. The DNA for the CDR3 is TGCGCCAGCAGCATAGCGGGAGGGCCCGGAGGGGATACGCAGTATTTT. Its protein product is CASSIAGGPGGDTQYF.

The V call is TRBV5-1, the J call TRBJ2-2; no firm D call. Trimming took 0 bases from V and 5 from J, leaving 11 bases between them. This CDR3 contains 15 residues. Germline loops: CDR1 SGHRS, CDR2 YFSETQ. The DNA of the CDR3 is TGCGCCAGCAGCTTGGGCTTGACTGGGACCGGGGAGCTGTTTTTT. Protein product: CASSLGLTGTGELFF.

This chain links TRBV19 with TRBJ1-2; D is unresolved. The V end lost 4 bases, the J end lost 3 bases, and 9 bases lay between the germline ends. This CDR3 spans 13 amino acids. Germline assignment: CDR1 LNHDA and CDR2 SQIVND (reference sequence). This CDR3 is CASSTEGDYGYTF. The CDR3 DNA reads TGTGCCAGTAGTACCGAGGGAGACTATGGCTACACCTTC.

The chain combines TRBV10-2 with TRBJ2-5, with D possibly called TRBD1 or TRBD2 (6 bases each). Germline V gene sequence: CDR1 WSHSY, CDR2 SAAADI. This CDR3 has 16 residues. V lost 4 bases, J lost 2 bases, and 17 bases lay in between. CDR3 nucleotides: TGCGCCAGCAGTGTATTAGGGGGGACGGGACAAGAGACCCAGTACTTC. It codes for CASSVLGGTGQETQYF.

The gene calls are TRBV27 and TRBJ1-5; TRBD1 might be the D (5 bases). Germline-derived CDR1 and CDR2 are MNHEY and SMNVEV (reference sequence). The germline V and J ends were trimmed by 5 bases and 11 bases, with 10 bases remaining between them. CDR3 length: 11 amino acids. The CDR3: CASSQGMSQHF. In nucleotides, the CDR3 is TGTGCCAGCAGTCAGGGAATGTCCCAGCATTTT.

V usage is TRBV10-3 and J usage is TRBJ2-2; D unresolved. The V and J ends lost 0 bases and 3 bases respectively, with 11 bases between them. The CDR3 extends over 16 amino acids. Germline lookup yields CDR1 ENHRY and CDR2 SYGVKD. The CDR3 is CAISESINLDTGELFF. The CDR3 coding sequence is TGTGCCATCAGTGAGTCGATAAACCTGGACACCGGGGAGCTGTTTTTT.

V gene TRBV7-2 combines with J gene TRBJ2-1; D remains unclear. Germline V gene data show CDR1 as SGHTA and CDR2 as FQGNSA. This CDR3 has 16 amino acids. V was shortened by 8 bases and J by 7 bases, with 24 bases between the two germline ends. CDR3: CASGLPTAPRRNEQFF. CDR3 nucleotide sequence: TGTGCCAGCGGTCTCCCGACGGCTCCCCGTCGGAATGAGCAGTTCTTC.

J is TRBJ2-1 and V is TRBV9, with D uncertain. V shed 4 bases and J shed 2 bases, with 7 bases lying between them. The CDR3 runs 13 residues. Germline lookup yields CDR1 SGDLS and CDR2 YYNGEE. The CDR3 is CASSLQAYNEQFF. CDR3 coding DNA: TGTGCCAGCAGCCTCCAGGCCTACAATGAGCAGTTCTTC. Together with reference TRBV9 and TRBJ2-1, the CDR3 gives the full variable domain: DSGVTQTPKHLITATGQRVTLRCSPRSGDLSVYWYQQSLDQGLQFLIQYYNGEERAKGNILERFSAQQFPDLHSELNLSSLELGDSALYFCASSLQAYNEQFFGPGTRLTVL.

Comments on this clone: Within the sample, other DNA sequences also encode this same CDR3. The CDR3 DNA reads as TGTGCCAGCAGTGCGAACAATGAGCAGTTCTTC. The encoded protein is CASSANNEQFF. The chain joins TRBV2 to TRBJ2-1; D uncertain. The V gene's germline CDR1 is SNHLY and CDR2 FYNNEI. V was shortened by 4 bases and J by 5 bases, with 3 bases between the two germline ends. This CDR3 contains 11 residues.

The chain combines TRBV4-1 with TRBJ1-1; a weak D match, TRBD1 (5 bases). Germline V gene data show CDR1 as MGHRA and CDR2 as YSYEKL. The CDR3 runs 16 residues. The V gene lost 2 bases and the J gene lost 1 base, with 14 bases spanning the gap. CDR3 residues: CASSQPWDGWNTEAFF. DNA for the CDR3: TGCGCCAGCAGCCAACCTTGGGACGGATGGAACACTGAAGCTTTCTTT.

The genes are TRBV27 and TRBJ1-4, with 12 bases identical to TRBD1. CDR3 length: 16 amino acids. CDR1 and CDR2 (germline): MNHEY, SMNVEV (reference sequence). V lost 5 bases and J lost 3; bases outside the gene matches: 4. The CDR3 sequence: CASSLGQGAPNEKLFF. In nucleotides, the CDR3 is TGTGCCAGCAGTCTGGGACAGGGGGCACCTAATGAAAAACTGTTTTTT.

The chain carries TRBV4-3 and TRBJ2-7; 7 bases agree with TRBD1. CDR1 is LGHNA and CDR2 is YSLEER in the germline V gene. This CDR3 has 15 residues. The J segment lost 2 bases and the V segment lost 4 bases, leaving 8 bases of the junction unmatched. CDR3 in DNA: TGCGCCAGCAGCCTCTTAGGGGACAGTACCTACGAGCAGTACTTC. As protein: CASSLLGDSTYEQYF.

The gene calls are TRBV6-6 and TRBJ1-5; tentative D call: TRBD1 (5 bases). The CDR3 contains 12 residues. CDR1 and CDR2 from the germline V gene are MNHNY and SVGAGI (reference sequence). Trimming stripped 2 bases from V and 7 bases from J, with 6 bases between. CDR3 coding DNA: TGTGCCAGCAGTTACGGGGACCAGCCCCAGCATTTT. Encoded protein: CASSYGDQPQHF.

V gene TRBV5-1 combines with J gene TRBJ1-1; D may be TRBD1 (6 bases). The V gene's germline CDR1 is SGHRS and CDR2 YFSETQ. The V end was cut by 4 bases, the J end by 2 bases, with 9 bases between. The CDR3 extends over 13 amino acids. The CDR3 region has the DNA TGCGCCAGCAGCCTGGACAGAAACACTGAAGCTTTCTTT. Protein sequence: CASSLDRNTEAFF.

The V call is TRBV5-1, the J call TRBJ2-7, with D perhaps TRBD1 (6 bases). This CDR3 contains 14 residues. The ends were cut back, 3 bases at V and 0 bases at J, with 10 bases in the middle. Germline V CDR1 and CDR2: SGHRS, YFSETQ. DNA for the CDR3: TGCGCCAGCAGCTCGACAGGTAGCTCCTACGAGCAGTACTTC. It specifies CASSSTGSSYEQYF. Full variable domain (missing parts from reference TRBV5-1 and TRBJ2-7): KAGVTQTPRYLIKTRGQQVTLSCSPISGHRSVSWYQQTPGQGLQFLFEYFSETQRNKGNFPGRFSGRQFSNSRSEMNVSTLELGDSALYLCASSSTGSSYEQYFGPGTRLTVT.

This rearrangement joins TRBV24-1 to TRBJ1-1; D is undetermined. The CDR3 is 18 residues long. Germline assignment: CDR1 KGHDR and CDR2 SFDVKD. Trimming pared 2 bases from V and 1 base from J, leaving 19 bases between. The CDR3 DNA reads TGTGCCACCAGTGATTCCCGCTGGTCTTCGGGGAAGAACACTGAAGCTTTCTTT. Protein product: CATSDSRWSSGKNTEAFF.

The rearrangement joins TRBV25-1 to TRBJ2-7; unclear D gene. CDR3 length: 15 residues. Between the trimmed V and J ends, which lost 5 bases and 2 bases, there was a span of 16 bases. Germline CDR1 MGHDK, CDR2 SYGVNS. This CDR3 reads CASSLTTVPTYEQYF. The CDR3 DNA sequence: TGTGCCAGCAGTCTTACGACGGTGCCTACCTACGAGCAGTACTTC.

The chain joins TRBV7-3 to TRBJ2-2; TRBD2 matches at 10 bases. The CDR3 length is 15 residues. V trimming: 5 bases; J trimming: 5 bases; junction bases outside the gene matches: 5. Germline lookup yields CDR1 SGHTA and CDR2 FQGTGA. CDR3 loop: CASSPQGLATGELFF. In DNA, the CDR3 is TGTGCCAGCAGCCCCCAGGGACTAGCGACCGGGGAGCTGTTTTTT.

The rearrangement joins TRBV30 to TRBJ2-1, with D possibly being TRBD1 (6 bases). Trimming removed 4 bases from V and 1 base from J, with 14 bases in between. Germline CDR1 reads GTSNPN; CDR2 reads SVGIG (reference sequence). The CDR3 contains 15 residues. In DNA, the CDR3 is TGTGCCTGGACCAAGGACAGCGATTCCTACAATGAGCAGTTCTTC. Protein sequence: CAWTKDSDSYNEQFF.